This TCR beta chain was recovered during a study of early stage breast cancer tumors. Across the study: Of around 15 invasive breast tumors, 11 to 12 were hormone receptor-positive, HER2-negative.

Using immunoSEQ multiplex PCR, the repertoire was profiled, and TCRdb retains in-frame clones only, with some absent. The sample has 50,000 or so clones; roughly 84% are singletons. Note on this clone: No antigen is known for it.

Whole-study results and caveats: In about 90% of the 16 patients, blood comparison separated tumor from normal breast. Commonly generated sequences made up most enriched TCRB sequences shared between patients. Functional markers like CD4, CD8 and FOXP3 were missed in bulk sequencing.

This receptor was identified in a person aged 45 to 60 with breast cancer. The specimen was blood.

CDR3 nucleotide sequence: TGTGCCAGCAGTTACTCGGAGGCGAACACCGGGGAGCTGTTTTTT. This sequence encodes CASSYSEANTGELFF. The chain is built from TRBV6-5 and TRBJ2-2, with a possible D match to TRBD2 (5 bases). The germline gives CDR1 MNHEY, CDR2 SVGAGI. The CDR3 sequence is 15 residues long. V lost 0 bases, J lost 0 bases, and 5 bases lay in between.